Sequencing of this T cell receptor beta chain was carried out in a study of blood T cell repertoires in COVID-19. Study overall: The United States, Italy and Spain were the sources of the acute and convalescent COVID-19 samples.

This clone was recorded only once. There are 15 residues in the CDR3. Germline lookup yields CDR1 SGHRS and CDR2 YFSETQ. V lost 0 bases to trimming and J lost 0 bases, with 6 bases between them. Using immunoSEQ multiplex PCR, the repertoire was profiled, and TCRdb retains in-frame clones only, with some absent. This table has about 250,000 clones, about nine tenths appearing once. The sequence was obtained from a young man with COVID-19, enrolled during active disease. The sample consisted of peripheral blood. The V call is TRBV5-1, the J call TRBJ2-2; possible D gene TRBD1, 5 bases. The CDR3: CASSLGGSNTGELFF. The CDR3 DNA is TGCGCCAGCAGCTTGGGGGGCTCGAACACCGGGGAGCTGTTTTTT.